The 30 T cell receptor beta chains given below trace back to one sample, sequenced in a study of blood T cells in healthy people across ages. A second 7 to 11 cycle PCR used barcoded and J-beta primers. Each CDR3 protein is one row after TCRdb ran MiXCR on the 5' RACE reads. The data contain some 1.8 million distinct CDR3 sequences, 39% of them seen just once; the ten biggest clones take up 23%. Sequencing was carried out using blood. The receptors originated from a human donor in good health.

The table lists this clonotype with many counts. The CDR3 reads CASSSPPDTQYF. The CDR3 DNA follows: TGTGCCAGCAGCTCCCCCCCAGATACGCAGTATTTT. The chain couples TRBV7-8 to TRBJ2-3; D ambiguous. Trimming removed 4 bases from V and 4 bases from J, with 6 bases in between. CDR3 length equals 12 residues. CDR1 and CDR2 from the germline V gene are SGHVS and FQNEAQ. The complete variable domain, with remaining parts taken from reference TRBV7-8 and TRBJ2-3, reads GAGVSQSPRYKVAKRGQDVALRCDPISGHVSLFWYQQALGQGPEFLTYFQNEAQLDKSGLPSDRFFAERPEGSVSTLKIQRTQQEDSAVYLCASSSPPDTQYFGPGTRLTVL.

This clonotype showed up just a few times. J is TRBJ1-2 and V is TRBV6-2 or TRBV6-3, with D possibly matching TRBD1 (5 bases). The CDR3 is 14 amino acids. The germline CDR1 and CDR2 sequences are MNHEY and SVGEGT. V lost 6 bases and J lost 2, with 13 bases in between. The CDR3 DNA reads TGTGCCAGCAGACAGGCTTTTTACAACTATGGCTACACCTTC. Translated: CASRQAFYNYGYTF.

This clonotype was recorded only once. V usage is TRBV7-2 and J usage is TRBJ2-3, with D perhaps TRBD2 (7 bases). Germline V lookup: CDR1 SGHTA, CDR2 FQGNSA. Deletions cut 5 bases from V and 8 bases from J, with 17 bases between. This CDR3 comprises 14 residues. The CDR3 sequence: CASSPKGGLGTQYF. The DNA for the CDR3 is TGTGCCAGCAGCCCGAAGGGGGGGCTAGGTACGCAGTATTTT. Based on the CDR3 plus reference TRBV7-2 and TRBJ2-3, the full variable domain is GAGVSQSPSNKVTEKGKDVELRCDPISGHTALYWYRQSLGQGLEFLIYFQGNSAPDKSGLPSDRFSAERTGGSVSTLTIQRTQQEDSAVYLCASSPKGGLGTQYFGPGTRLTVL.

This clonotype was detected once. The chain combines TRBV20-1 with TRBJ1-5, with D hard to call. V was cut by 2 bases and J by 8 bases, with 13 bases left in between. Germline V gives CDR1 DFQATT, CDR2 SNEGSKA (reference sequence). CDR3 length: 13 residues. The CDR3 here is CSARRRGAEPQHF. The CDR3 region has the DNA TGCAGTGCTAGACGCCGGGGAGCGGAGCCCCAGCATTTT.

This clonotype came up once. The chain employs TRBV3-1 and TRBJ2-3; D is undetermined. Germline V gene data show CDR1 as LGHDT and CDR2 as YNNKEL (reference sequence). V shed 1 base and J shed 5 bases, with 7 bases lying between them. The CDR3 is made up of 13 amino acids. The CDR3 here is CASSQAPKDTQYF. The CDR3 coding sequence is TGTGCCAGCAGCCAAGCGCCCAAAGATACGCAGTATTTT.

A few counts support this clonotype. This rearrangement joins TRBV20-1 to TRBJ2-7; unclear D gene. V gave up 5 bases and J gave up 0 bases, with 11 bases separating them. This CDR3 is 13 amino acids long. Germline V gene data show CDR1 as DFQATT and CDR2 as SNEGSKA (reference sequence). For the CDR3, the DNA is TGCAGTGCTGTAATACCGGGCTCCTACGAGCAGTACTTC. Its translation: CSAVIPGSYEQYF.

The chain employs TRBV10-3 and TRBJ1-4; D gene ambiguous. Germline V lookup: CDR1 ENHRY, CDR2 SYGVKD. Trimming removed 4 bases from V and 3 bases from J, with 12 bases in between. CDR3 length: 15 residues. As DNA, the CDR3 is TGTGCCATCAGTGTGGGTGAAGCGGCTAATGAAAAACTGTTTTTT. This encodes CAISVGEAANEKLFF.

The rearrangement links TRBV13 to TRBJ2-1; TRBD1 matches at 7 bases. The CDR3 extends over 13 amino acids. V lost 7 bases, J lost 8 bases, and 8 bases stayed unmatched. The V gene's germline CDR1 is PRHDT and CDR2 FYEKMQ (reference sequence). CDR3 bases: TGTGCCAGCAACGAGGGGGCGCGGTATGAGCAGTTCTTC. Translating gives CASNEGARYEQFF.

Ten or more counts support this clonotype. This chain uses TRBV6-2 or TRBV6-3 with TRBJ2-7; 7 bases fit TRBD1. V was pared by 5 bases and J by 1 base, with 5 bases of the junction left unmatched. CDR1 is MNHEY and CDR2 is SVGEGT in the germline V gene. This CDR3 spans 14 amino acids. CDR3 protein: CASSIGQVSYEQYF. CDR3 coding DNA: TGTGCCAGCAGTATCGGACAGGTATCCTACGAGCAGTACTTC.

This clonotype has only a few counts. The CDR3 nucleotides read TGTGCCAGCAGTTCAACAGGAGGTATGTACGAGCAGTACTTC. Protein: CASSSTGGMYEQYF. The rearrangement joins TRBV27 to TRBJ2-7; possibly TRBD1 or TRBD2 for D (5 bases each). This CDR3 spans 14 amino acids. The germline V gene has CDR1 MNHEY and CDR2 SMNVEV (reference sequence). V was trimmed by 4 bases and J by 4 bases, leaving 14 bases between them.

The sample holds a few counts of this clonotype. The chain carries TRBV15 and TRBJ1-6, with D unclear. Looked up from germline, CDR1 is LNHNV and CDR2 is YYDKDF (reference sequence). The CDR3 has 15 residues. Trimming removed 0 bases from V and 9 bases from J, with 12 bases in between. The CDR3 coding sequence is TGTGCCACCAGCAGAGATGGTGCTCCTAGTTCACCCCTCCACTTT. This encodes CATSRDGAPSSPLHF.

This chain links TRBV5-1 with TRBJ1-1, with 10 bases lining up with TRBD1. The length of the CDR3 is 16 residues. CDR1 and CDR2 (germline): SGHRS, YFSETQ. J gave up 1 base and V 1 base, and 4 bases lay outside the gene matches. CDR3 protein: CASSLRTGGGNTEAFF. Written as DNA, the CDR3 is TGCGCCAGCAGCTTGCGGACAGGGGGTGGGAACACTGAAGCTTTCTTT.

The chain carries TRBV5-1 and TRBJ2-5; D call uncertain. V lost 0 bases, J lost 4 bases, and 13 bases lay in between. CDR1 and CDR2 from the germline V gene are SGHRS and YFSETQ. The CDR3 sequence is 15 residues long. Here the CDR3 DNA reads TGCGCCAGCAGCTTGGCCGGAGCCCAACGAGAGACCCAGTACTTC. It is translated as CASSLAGAQRETQYF.

This chain uses TRBV15 with TRBJ1-6; maybe TRBD1 (5 bases). V was trimmed by 0 bases and J by 3 bases, leaving 15 bases between them. Germline values: CDR1 LNHNV, CDR2 YYDKDF (reference sequence). The CDR3 covers 18 residues. CDR3 amino acids: CATSRDRRGTFYNSPLHF. The DNA of the CDR3 is TGTGCCACCAGCAGAGATCGAAGAGGGACGTTCTATAATTCACCCCTCCACTTT.

This clonotype came up a few times. V usage is TRBV7-3 and J usage is TRBJ1-1; D may be TRBD1 (5 bases). Germline V gives CDR1 SGHTA, CDR2 FQGTGA. V dropped 5 bases and J dropped 9 bases, with 16 bases sitting between them. This CDR3 has 13 residues. The CDR3 here is CASSLGALGKAFF. DNA of the CDR3: TGTGCCAGCAGCCTAGGGGCCCTCGGGAAAGCTTTCTTT.

This clonotype came up a few times. The rearrangement links TRBV10-3 to TRBJ2-1; 12 nucleotides align to TRBD2. With V trimmed by 7 bases and J by 5 bases, 6 bases remained unmatched. CDR3 length: 15 amino acids. Germline-derived CDR1 and CDR2 are ENHRY and SYGVKD. The CDR3 DNA follows: TGTGCCATCAACGCGGGACTAGCGGGTAACAATGAGCAGTTCTTC. It encodes CAINAGLAGNNEQFF.

The chain carries TRBV12-3 or TRBV12-4 and TRBJ2-2; TRBD2 agrees at 11 bases. Trimming removed 6 bases from V and 1 base from J; junction bases left unmatched: 1. The CDR3 runs to 15 residues. CDR3 DNA sequence: TGTGCCAGCAGAGGGACTAGCGGGAACACCGGGGAGCTGTTTTTT. Encoded protein: CASRGTSGNTGELFF.

Notes on this clonotype: An end of the junction differs from the germline gene, which may be a read error. The rearrangement uses TRBV7-2 and TRBJ2-7; D is perhaps TRBD1 (6 bases). The CDR3 contains 13 residues. Per germline, CDR1 SGHTA and CDR2 FQGNSA. The CDR3, as DNA: TGTGCCGGCAGCTTCCAGGGGTCCTACGAGCAGTACTTC. Translated, it gives CAGSFQGSYEQYF.

The V and J genes are TRBV12-3 or TRBV12-4 and TRBJ2-4; D possibly corresponds to TRBD1 (6 bases). V was pared by 5 bases and J by 1 base, with 12 bases between. The CDR3 is 15 amino acids. The CDR3 region has the DNA TGTGCCAGCAGTCAACAGGGTCGGGCCAAAAACATTCAGTACTTC. Protein product: CASSQQGRAKNIQYF.

The V gene is TRBV7-9, the J gene TRBJ1-4, with D uncertain. This CDR3 region has 14 residues. Germline V gene sequence: CDR1 SEHNR, CDR2 FQNEAQ (reference sequence). Trimming shortened V by 5 bases and J by 8 bases, and 15 bases separated the two germline ends. The CDR3: CASSPGRGFEKLFF. CDR3 DNA: TGTGCCAGCAGCCCCGGGAGAGGATTCGAAAAACTGTTTTTT. Together with reference TRBV7-9 and TRBJ1-4, the CDR3 gives the full variable domain: DTGVSQNPRHKITKRGQNVTFRCDPISEHNRLYWYRQTLGQGPEFLTYFQNEAQLEKSRLLSDRFSAERPKGSFSTLEIQRTEQGDSAMYLCASSPGRGFEKLFFGSGTQLSVL.

This clonotype was counted a few times. This chain links TRBV19 with TRBJ2-1; D is undetermined. The CDR3 is 13 residues long. V was pared by 1 base and J by 8 bases, with 9 bases between. Per the germline V gene, CDR1 is LNHDA and CDR2 is SQIVND (reference sequence). CDR3 sequence (DNA): TGTGCCAGTAGTATAGCCCTTGCGTATGAGCAGTTCTTC. This codes for CASSIALAYEQFF.

This chain joins TRBV28 and TRBJ2-5; 12 bases fit TRBD2. The germline V gene encodes CDR1 MDHEN and CDR2 SYDVKM. With V trimmed by 7 bases and J by 5 bases, 8 bases remained unmatched. The CDR3 runs to 15 residues. DNA of the CDR3: TGTGCCAGCACCCAAAGCGGGACTAGCGGGGAGACCCAGTACTTC. It is translated as CASTQSGTSGETQYF.

This clonotype has only a few counts. J is TRBJ2-7 and V is TRBV12-3 or TRBV12-4; 12 nucleotides match TRBD2. J gave up 6 bases and V 2 bases, and 2 bases lay outside the gene matches. This CDR3 spans 14 amino acids. CDR3 in amino acids: CASSLLAGGTEQYF. CDR3 DNA sequence: TGTGCCAGCAGTTTACTAGCGGGGGGGACCGAGCAGTACTTC.

The chain combines TRBV10-3 with TRBJ1-1, with D hard to call. The CDR3 covers 12 residues. Trimming removed 5 bases at V and 0 bases at J, with 4 bases between. Germline V lookup: CDR1 ENHRY, CDR2 SYGVKD. CDR3 sequence: CAISRMNTEAFF. DNA of the CDR3: TGTGCCATCAGTCGGATGAACACTGAAGCTTTCTTT.

The J gene is TRBJ2-7, the V gene TRBV5-1; D unclear. The CDR3 is made up of 17 amino acids. Looked up from germline, CDR1 is SGHRS and CDR2 is YFSETQ. The V end was cut by 0 bases, the J end by 0 bases, with 16 bases between. DNA for the CDR3: TGCGCCAGCAGCTTGGGCCCCGTACAGTTCCACTCCTACGAGCAGTACTTC. Its translation is CASSLGPVQFHSYEQYF.

This clonotype was seen a handful of times. The chain is built from TRBV7-2 and TRBJ2-3, with a possible D match to TRBD1 (6 bases). This CDR3 contains 16 residues. V was cut by 5 bases and J by 1 base, with 16 bases left in between. CDR1 and CDR2 from the germline V gene are SGHTA and FQGNSA. The CDR3 DNA reads as TGTGCCAGCAGCCCAGGGGCAGGGATAGGCACAGATACGCAGTATTTT. Its translation: CASSPGAGIGTDTQYF.

The chain uses TRBV12-5 and TRBJ1-2, with D maybe TRBD1 (6 bases). The germline CDR1 and CDR2 sequences are LGHNT and FRNRAP. V lost 2 bases, J lost 2 bases, and 21 bases lay in between. This CDR3 region has 18 residues. The CDR3 sequence is CASGLLQTDGQTNYGYTF. In DNA form, the CDR3 reads TGTGCTAGTGGTTTGCTACAGACGGACGGACAGACGAACTATGGCTACACCTTC.

This chain uses TRBV9 with TRBJ1-1, with a weak D call TRBD1 (5 bases). CDR1 SGDLS and CDR2 YYNGEE come from the germline V gene. The CDR3 consists of 16 residues. Trimming took 0 bases from V and 1 from J, leaving 13 bases between them. The CDR3 loop is CASSVGIGGTNTEAFF. The CDR3 DNA is TGTGCCAGCAGCGTAGGTATAGGAGGGACGAACACTGAAGCTTTCTTT.

The J gene is TRBJ2-1, the V gene TRBV24-1, with D tentatively TRBD1 (5 bases). Germline lookup yields CDR1 KGHDR and CDR2 SFDVKD. Trimming took 3 bases from V and 9 from J, leaving 11 bases between them. The CDR3 length is 13 residues. Here the CDR3 DNA reads TGTGCCACCAGTGATCCGCTAAGGGGTGAGCAGTTCTTC. Its protein is CATSDPLRGEQFF.

The chain combines TRBV7-2 with TRBJ2-2, with TRBD2 identical over 12 bases. This CDR3 comprises 18 residues. After removal of 4 bases from V and 7 bases from J, the junction contained 13 bases not matched to a gene. Germline V lookup: CDR1 SGHTA, CDR2 FQGNSA. The CDR3, as DNA: TGTGCCAGCAGCTCCATCACCCCTAGCGGGGGGGTGGACGGGGAGCTGTTTTTT. Encoded protein: CASSSITPSGGVDGELFF.